This T cell receptor (beta chain) was captured by sequencing in a study of blood T cell repertoires in COVID-19. The data were produced by immunoSEQ multiplex PCR, yet TCRdb's version contains in-frame clones alone and is incomplete. Of 150,000 to 180,000 clones in the sample, under 90% were seen once. The CDR3 is 15 residues long. The V and J ends lost 0 bases and 3 bases respectively, with 15 bases between them. The germline gives CDR1 SQVTM, CDR2 ANQGSEA. This sequence joins TRBV29-1 and TRBJ2-7; possibly TRBD1 for D (7 bases). Sequenced sample: peripheral blood. This TCR was recovered from a man aged 55 to 70 with acute or convalescent COVID-19. The CDR3 bases are TGCAGCGTTGAAGATCGGGCAGGGGGGAGCTACGAGCAGTACTTC. This gives the protein CSVEDRAGGSYEQYF.